The rows below give T cell receptor beta chains drawn from one sample of a study of shared clonotypes between healthy human individuals. TCRdb keeps only in-frame clones here, not all; method: immunoSEQ multiplex PCR. The data show around 500,000 clones, about three quarters seen once. The specimen was PBMCs. These TCRs come from a woman in her thirties or forties in good health. Some clones in this sample may be carry-over from other donors' samples. The CDR3 runs from the conserved cysteine through the conserved F or W. Each record gives: V gene, D gene, J gene, clone size, CDR3 protein, CDR3 DNA. The D gene is left open where the match is weak. Size is stated for part of the rows, as once, few or many counts, or as a class when the clone is expanded.

TRBV27	-	TRBJ2-1	-	CASSFYRRSSYNEQFF	TGTGCCAGCAGTTTTTATAGGAGGAGCTCCTACAATGAGCAGTTCTTC
TRBV6-6	TRBD1	TRBJ1-2	once	CASRDRDGSGYTF	TGTGCCAGCAGGGACAGGGATGGAAGTGGCTACACCTTC
TRBV7-2	-	TRBJ2-3	-	CASSLGYTQYF	TGTGCCAGCAGCTTAGGTTATACGCAGTATTTT
TRBV2	-	TRBJ2-3	-	CASSDFARVGTDTQYF	TGTGCCAGCAGTGATTTTGCGCGGGTCGGCACAGATACGCAGTATTTT
TRBV19	TRBD1	TRBJ2-7	-	CASSIAPGTGVHEQYF	TGTGCCAGTAGTATAGCCCCCGGGACAGGGGTCCACGAGCAGTACTTC
TRBV28	TRBD1	TRBJ1-2	once	CASNFGTVTYGYTF	TGTGCCAGCAACTTCGGGACAGTCACCTATGGCTACACCTTC
TRBV5-5	-	TRBJ1-5	-	CASSLNRARQPQHF	TGTGCCAGCAGCTTGAATAGGGCCCGTCAGCCCCAGCATTTT
TRBV11-2	TRBD1	TRBJ1-5	-	CASSHGTDASQPQHF	TGTGCCAGCAGCCACGGGACAGACGCGAGTCAGCCCCAGCATTTT
TRBV7-2	-	TRBJ2-7	-	CASSFFRETYEQYF	TGTGCCAGCAGCTTCTTTCGGGAAACCTACGAGCAGTACTTC
TRBV7-9	-	TRBJ2-7	-	CASSLSLREQYF	TGTGCCAGCAGCTTATCCCTCCGCGAGCAGTACTTC
TRBV28	TRBD2	TRBJ2-7	-	CASSPGLAVYEQYF	TGTGCCAGCAGTCCCGGACTAGCGGTCTACGAGCAGTACTTC
TRBV10-3	-	TRBJ2-1	-	CAIRDSIGYNEQFF	TGTGCCATTCGGGATTCCATAGGGTACAATGAGCAGTTCTTC
TRBV28	-	TRBJ2-7	-	CASSLKGRLSSYEQYF	TGTGCCAGCAGTTTAAAAGGGCGGCTGAGCTCCTACGAGCAGTACTTC
TRBV7-2	-	TRBJ1-2	-	CASSLPYYGYTF	TGTGCCAGCAGCCTCCCCTACTATGGCTACACCTTC
TRBV5-4	-	TRBJ2-7	-	CASSLDLGYEQYF	TGTGCCAGCAGCTTGGACCTCGGATACGAGCAGTACTTC
TRBV5-1	TRBD2	TRBJ2-2	once	CASSLVGRGTGELFF	TGCGCCAGCAGCTTGGTCGGGAGGGGAACCGGGGAGCTGTTTTTT
TRBV19	TRBD1	TRBJ1-5	-	CASSIDPGQGVWPQHF	TGTGCCAGTAGTATAGATCCCGGACAGGGAGTTTGGCCCCAGCATTTT
TRBV10-3	TRBD2	TRBJ2-1	-	CAISVSSGRANEQFF	TGTGCCATCAGTGTGTCTAGCGGGAGGGCGAATGAGCAGTTCTTC
TRBV29-1	TRBD2	TRBJ2-5	-	CSVDGLAGEETQYF	TGCAGCGTCGATGGACTAGCGGGAGAAGAGACCCAGTACTTC
TRBV15	-	TRBJ2-7	-	CATSRAQGFDEQYF	TGTGCCACCAGCAGAGCCCAGGGTTTTGACGAGCAGTACTTC
TRBV11-2	-	TRBJ1-4	-	CASSLNSGPNEKLFF	TGTGCCAGCAGCTTAAACTCAGGGCCTAATGAAAAACTGTTTTTT
TRBV7-9	TRBD2	TRBJ2-7	-	CASSLLGTSYEQYF	TGTGCCAGCAGCTTATTGGGGACTAGCTACGAGCAGTACTTC
TRBV6-6	TRBD2	TRBJ2-1	-	CASSYSSTGEGPEQFF	TGTGCCAGCAGTTACTCGAGTACGGGGGAGGGCCCGGAGCAGTTCTTC
TRBV7-9	-	TRBJ1-1	few	CASLKDRRNTEAFF	TGTGCCAGTCTAAAGGATAGGCGGAACACTGAAGCTTTCTTT
TRBV14	-	TRBJ2-1	-	CASSQGDTHSYNEQFF	TGTGCCAGCAGCCAAGGGGACACCCACTCCTACAATGAGCAGTTCTTC
TRBV2	TRBD1	TRBJ2-7	-	CASSVQGAYEQYF	TGTGCCAGCAGTGTACAGGGGGCCTACGAGCAGTACTTC
TRBV6-6	-	TRBJ1-5	-	CASSTTSNQPQHF	TGTGCCAGCAGTACCACTAGCAATCAGCCCCAGCATTTT
TRBV20-1	-	TRBJ1-4	many	CSGHMGEKLFF	TGCAGTGGACACATGGGCGAAAAACTGTTTTTT
TRBV15	-	TRBJ1-5	-	CATSRLGDQPQHF	TGTGCCACCAGCAGACTAGGGGATCAGCCCCAGCATTTT
TRBV4-2	-	TRBJ1-6	once	CASSLRLTGPGKSPLHF	TGTGCCAGCAGCCTCCGACTTACAGGACCCGGCAAGTCACCCCTCCACTTT
TRBV14	-	TRBJ2-3	-	CASSQSLAYSEGTDTQYF	TGTGCCAGCAGCCAATCATTGGCCTATTCCGAGGGCACAGATACGCAGTATTTT
TRBV25-1	-	TRBJ2-1	once	CASSSPGTTLEQFF	TGTGCCAGCAGTTCCCCCGGGACGACTTTGGAGCAGTTCTTC
TRBV19	-	TRBJ1-2	-	CASSMKTGGNYGYTF	TGTGCCAGTAGTATGAAGACAGGAGGCAACTATGGCTACACCTTC
TRBV7-9	-	TRBJ2-3	-	CASSLDSSTDTQYF	TGTGCCAGCAGTCTCGACAGCAGCACAGATACGCAGTATTTT
TRBV6-6	-	TRBJ1-2	-	CATRDSQQPGYTF	TGTGCCACCAGAGACAGCCAGCAGCCCGGCTACACCTTC
TRBV29-1	-	TRBJ2-5	many	CSVEEGGKTQYF	TGCAGCGTTGAGGAGGGTGGGAAGACCCAGTACTTC
TRBV30	-	TRBJ1-1	few	CAWSVQGKGMRAFF	TGTGCCTGGAGTGTACAGGGTAAGGGGATGAGAGCTTTCTTT
TRBV15	TRBD2	TRBJ2-3	-	CATSSWAGGRTDTQYF	TGTGCCACCAGCAGTTGGGCGGGAGGTAGGACAGATACGCAGTATTTT
TRBV2	TRBD2	TRBJ2-1	once	CASSEETSGPHYNEQFF	TGTGCCAGCAGTGAAGAGACTAGCGGACCACACTACAATGAGCAGTTCTTC
TRBV21-1	-	TRBJ1-2	many	CASSKAPLSYGYTF	TGTGCCAGCAGCAAAGCCCCCCTATCCTATGGCTACACCTTC
TRBV11-2	TRBD2	TRBJ2-7	once	CASSLDRSGSLLIGQYF	TGTGCCAGCAGCTTAGATCGAAGCGGGAGTCTCTTAATTGGGCAGTACTTC
TRBV28	-	TRBJ1-2	-	CASSLFRGRANYGYTF	TGTGCCAGCAGTTTATTCCGTGGCAGGGCAAACTATGGCTACACCTTC
TRBV28	-	TRBJ1-5	few	CASHRSGLYQPQHF	TGTGCCAGTCACAGGTCAGGGCTTTATCAGCCCCAGCATTTT
TRBV30	-	TRBJ2-3	many	CASSGGLADTQYF	TGTGCCTCGAGCGGCGGACTGGCAGATACGCAGTATTTT
TRBV5-1	-	TRBJ1-4	-	CASSLGIGLANEKLFF	TGCGCCAGCAGCTTGGGCATTGGACTAGCTAATGAAAAACTGTTTTTT
TRBV5-5	-	TRBJ2-7	-	CASSFSAAYQQYF	TGTGCCAGCAGCTTCAGTGCCGCCTACCAGCAGTACTTC
TRBV5-6	TRBD1	TRBJ1-5	-	CASSLDRDRGYQPQHF	TGTGCCAGCAGCTTGGACCGGGACAGGGGGTATCAGCCCCAGCATTTT
TRBV29-1	TRBD1	TRBJ1-2	-	CSVYDRGNYGYTF	TGCAGCGTTTATGACAGGGGGAACTATGGCTACACCTTC
TRBV2	-	TRBJ1-1	-	CASSEQGRNTEAFF	TGTGCCAGCAGTGAACAGGGGAGGAACACTGAAGCTTTCTTT
TRBV27	-	TRBJ2-7	few	CASSPRTVYEQYF	TGTGCCAGCAGCCCCAGGACAGTCTACGAGCAGTACTTC